This T cell receptor (beta chain) is drawn from a study of control samples from healthy donors and cancer patients. Trimming cost V 6 bases and J 6 bases; bases outside gene matches: 9. Germline-derived CDR1 and CDR2 are LGHDT and YNNKEL (reference sequence). The CDR3 sequence is 15 residues long. Measured with immunoSEQ multiplex PCR; TCRdb has only the in-frame clones, and not every one. The sample yields approximately 79,000 clones, around nine tenths seen once. The sequence was collected from a man aged 50 to 60 in good health. The sequenced sample was blood. This chain joins TRBV3-1 (or the pseudogene TRBV3-2) and TRBJ2-3; 10 bases fit TRBD2. This CDR3 is CASRAGTSADDTQYF. The CDR3 DNA is TGTGCCAGCAGAGCCGGGACTAGCGCTGACGATACGCAGTATTTT.